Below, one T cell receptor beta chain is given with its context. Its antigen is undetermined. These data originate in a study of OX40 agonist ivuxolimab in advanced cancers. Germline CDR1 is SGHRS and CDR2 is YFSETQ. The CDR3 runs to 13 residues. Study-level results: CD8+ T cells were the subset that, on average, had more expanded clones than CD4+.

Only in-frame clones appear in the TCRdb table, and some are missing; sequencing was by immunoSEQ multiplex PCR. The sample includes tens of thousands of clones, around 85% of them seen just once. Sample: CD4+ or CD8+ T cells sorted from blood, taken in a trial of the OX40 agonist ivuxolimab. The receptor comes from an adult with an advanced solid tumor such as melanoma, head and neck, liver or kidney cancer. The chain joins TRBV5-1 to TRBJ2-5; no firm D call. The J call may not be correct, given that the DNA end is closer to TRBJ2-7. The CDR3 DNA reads TGCGCCAGCAGCTTAGGCCAGGACTACGAGCAGTACTTC. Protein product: CASSLGQDYEQYF.